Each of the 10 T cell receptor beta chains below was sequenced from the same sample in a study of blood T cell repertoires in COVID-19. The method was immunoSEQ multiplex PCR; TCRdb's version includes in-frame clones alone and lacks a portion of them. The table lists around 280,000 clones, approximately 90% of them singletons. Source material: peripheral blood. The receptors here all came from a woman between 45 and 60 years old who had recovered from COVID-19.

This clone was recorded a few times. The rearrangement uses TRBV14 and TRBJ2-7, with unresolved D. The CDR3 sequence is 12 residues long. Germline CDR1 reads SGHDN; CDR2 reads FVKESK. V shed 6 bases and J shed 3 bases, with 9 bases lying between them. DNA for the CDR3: TGTGCCAGCAGGGGCAGGCTCTACGAGCAGTACTTC. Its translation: CASRGRLYEQYF.

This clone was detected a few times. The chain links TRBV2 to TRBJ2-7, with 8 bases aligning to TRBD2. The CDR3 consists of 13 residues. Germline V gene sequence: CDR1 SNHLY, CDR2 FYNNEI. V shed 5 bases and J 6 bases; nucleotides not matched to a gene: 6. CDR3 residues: CASSIRLAREQYF. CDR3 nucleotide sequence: TGTGCCAGCAGTATAAGACTAGCGCGCGAGCAGTACTTC.

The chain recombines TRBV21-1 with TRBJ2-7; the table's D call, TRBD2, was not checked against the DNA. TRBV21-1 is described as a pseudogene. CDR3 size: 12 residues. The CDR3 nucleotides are TGTGCCAGCCCGCGTACGGGGTGCGAGCAGTACTTC. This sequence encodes CASPRTGCEQYF.

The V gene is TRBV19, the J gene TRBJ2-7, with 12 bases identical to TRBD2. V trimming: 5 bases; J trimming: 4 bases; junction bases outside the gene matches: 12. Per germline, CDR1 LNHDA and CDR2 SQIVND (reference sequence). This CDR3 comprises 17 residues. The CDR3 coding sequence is TGTGCCAGTAGTGTAACACCACTAGCGGGAGGCCGATACGAGCAGTACTTC. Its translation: CASSVTPLAGGRYEQYF.

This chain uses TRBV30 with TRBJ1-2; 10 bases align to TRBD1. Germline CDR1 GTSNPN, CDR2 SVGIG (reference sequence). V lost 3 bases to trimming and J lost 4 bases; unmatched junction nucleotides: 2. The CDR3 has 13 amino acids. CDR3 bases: TGTGCCTGGAGGACAGGGGGCACCTATGGCTACACCTTC. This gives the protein CAWRTGGTYGYTF. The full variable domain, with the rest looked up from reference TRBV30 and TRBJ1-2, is SQTIHQWPATLVQPVGSPLSLECTVEGTSNPNLYWYRQAAGRGLQLLFYSVGIGQISSEVPQNLSASRPQDRQFILSSKKLLLSDSGFYLCAWRTGGTYGYTFGSGTRLTVV.

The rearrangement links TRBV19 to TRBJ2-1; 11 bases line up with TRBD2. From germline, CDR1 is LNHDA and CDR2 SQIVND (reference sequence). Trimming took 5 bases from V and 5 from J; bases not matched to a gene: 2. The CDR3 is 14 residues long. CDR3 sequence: CASSRLAGNNEQFF. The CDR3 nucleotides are TGTGCCAGTAGTCGACTAGCGGGGAACAATGAGCAGTTCTTC.

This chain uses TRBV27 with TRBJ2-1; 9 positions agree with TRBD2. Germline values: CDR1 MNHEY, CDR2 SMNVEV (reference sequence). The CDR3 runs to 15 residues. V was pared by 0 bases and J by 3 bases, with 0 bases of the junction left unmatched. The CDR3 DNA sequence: TGTGCCAGCAGTTTATCGACTAGCGGCTACAATGAGCAGTTCTTC. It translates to CASSLSTSGYNEQFF.

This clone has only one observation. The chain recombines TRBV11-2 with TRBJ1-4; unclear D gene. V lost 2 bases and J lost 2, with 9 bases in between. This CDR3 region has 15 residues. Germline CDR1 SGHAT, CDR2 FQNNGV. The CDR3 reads CASSLRGWTNEKLFF. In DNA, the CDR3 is TGTGCCAGCAGCTTACGGGGTTGGACTAATGAAAAACTGTTTTTT. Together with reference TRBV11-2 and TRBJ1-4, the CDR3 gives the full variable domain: EAGVAQSPRYKIIEKRQSVAFWCNPISGHATLYWYQQILGQGPKLLIQFQNNGVVDDSQLPKDRFSAERLKGVDSTLKIQPAKLEDSAVYLCASSLRGWTNEKLFFGSGTQLSVL.

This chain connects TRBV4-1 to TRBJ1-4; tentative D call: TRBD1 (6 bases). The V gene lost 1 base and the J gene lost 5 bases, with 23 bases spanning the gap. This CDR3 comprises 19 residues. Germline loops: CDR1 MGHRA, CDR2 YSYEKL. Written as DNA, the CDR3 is TGCGCCAGCAGCCAAGCCTTCGACAGGCTGCCTCACGGAAATGAAAAACTGTTTTTT. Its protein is CASSQAFDRLPHGNEKLFF.

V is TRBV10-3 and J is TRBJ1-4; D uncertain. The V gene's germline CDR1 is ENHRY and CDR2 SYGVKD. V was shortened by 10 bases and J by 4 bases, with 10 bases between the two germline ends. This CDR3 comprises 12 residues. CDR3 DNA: TGTGCCACCGGGCGGGGTAATGAAAAACTGTTTTTT. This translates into CATGRGNEKLFF.